The 31 T cell receptor beta chains below come from one sample, sequenced in a study of post-analysis software for immune sequencing data (dated by TCRdb to 2014 to 2015). Libraries were constructed by PCR. Data came from an Illumina HiSeq 2500. Unique molecular identifiers were incorporated into TCR beta cDNA libraries to reduce PCR and sequencing biases. Using fastp at Q25 and MiXCR, TCRdb reprocessed the public reads and kept productive beta chains. Every entry covers one CDR3 protein and lists the most common genes and DNA from its rows. The sample table holds around 400,000 distinct CDR3 sequences, of which roughly 35% were seen once. The ten top clones hold roughly 13% of the sample. What the authors observed across the whole study: Significantly higher frequencies in patients than in controls were found for roughly five TRBV segments, including TRBV5-6, TRBV5-1 and TRBV20-1.

These receptors are not linked to any known antigen. Sample: blood. All receptors derive from a girl under 18 with multiple sclerosis.

The chain recombines TRBV3-1 with TRBJ1-2; D ambiguous. V dropped 0 bases and J dropped 7 bases, with 9 bases sitting between them. CDR3 length equals 13 residues. The V gene's germline CDR1 is LGHDT and CDR2 YNNKEL (reference sequence). The CDR3 loop reads CASSQEPLRGYTF. The CDR3 region has the DNA TGTGCCAGCAGCCAAGAGCCCCTACGTGGCTACACCTTC. The variable domain in full, with the rest retrieved from reference TRBV3-1 and TRBJ1-2, is DTAVSQTPKYLVTQMGNDKSIKCEQNLGHDTMYWYKQDSKKFLKIMFSYNNKELIINETVPNRFSPKSPDKAHLNLHINSLELGDSAVYFCASSQEPLRGYTFGSGTRLTVV.

V usage is TRBV19 and J usage is TRBJ2-5; the match to TRBD2 covers 9 bases. CDR3 length: 15 amino acids. V lost 3 bases and J lost 4; bases outside the gene matches: 6. Germline loops: CDR1 LNHDA, CDR2 SQIVND (reference sequence). CDR3 region: CASSMRGLAGETQYF. CDR3 nucleotides: TGTGCCAGTAGTATGAGGGGACTAGCAGGAGAGACCCAGTACTTC.

The genes are TRBV12-3 or TRBV12-4 and TRBJ2-7; D is unresolved. CDR3 length: 13 amino acids. The V gene lost 7 bases and the J gene lost 0 bases, with 10 bases spanning the gap. The CDR3 DNA reads as TGTGCCAGCAAAGATGGGCGCTCCTACGAGCAGTACTTC. Its translation: CASKDGRSYEQYF.

The rearrangement joins TRBV20-1 to TRBJ1-6; D is uncertain. CDR1 DFQATT and CDR2 SNEGSKA come from the germline V gene (reference sequence). The CDR3 has 16 amino acids. V was cut by 4 bases and J by 0 bases, with 13 bases left in between. CDR3 sequence reads: CSAKPQYSSYNSPLHF. In DNA, the CDR3 is TGCAGTGCTAAGCCCCAATACAGCTCCTATAATTCACCCCTCCACTTT.

This clonotype was counted only a few times. This chain connects TRBV5-1 to TRBJ2-7, with TRBD2 identical over 7 bases. The CDR3 consists of 14 residues. The J segment lost 2 bases and the V segment lost 2 bases, leaving 4 bases of the junction unmatched. Germline CDR1 reads SGHRS; CDR2 reads YFSETQ. The CDR3 here is CASSFSGATYEQYF. CDR3 coding DNA: TGCGCCAGCAGCTTCAGCGGGGCCACCTACGAGCAGTACTTC.

This clonotype has only a few counts. J is TRBJ1-2 and V is TRBV29-1, with a tentative D call TRBD1 (5 bases). Between the trimmed V and J ends, which lost 5 bases and 4 bases, there was a span of 20 bases. The CDR3 is 15 residues long. Germline loops: CDR1 SQVTM, CDR2 ANQGSEA. This chain's CDR3 is CSVSQIQRTRYGYTF. The CDR3 DNA follows: TGCAGCGTTTCTCAAATCCAAAGGACACGCTATGGCTACACCTTC.

V and J are TRBV20-1 and TRBJ2-7; D tentatively reads TRBD1 or TRBD2 (6 bases each). Per the germline V gene, CDR1 is DFQATT and CDR2 is SNEGSKA (reference sequence). The CDR3 extends over 16 amino acids. V lost 4 bases, J lost 1 base, and 20 bases lay in between. CDR3 protein: CSAMGGHERSSYEQYF. CDR3 DNA: TGCAGTGCTATGGGGGGACACGAAAGGTCTTCCTACGAGCAGTACTTC.

This clonotype showed up just a few times. The rearrangement uses TRBV20-1 and TRBJ2-4; D is perhaps TRBD2 (6 bases). This CDR3 is 14 amino acids long. V was clipped by 0 bases and J by 13 bases, with 19 bases between them. Germline loops: CDR1 DFQATT, CDR2 SNEGSKA (reference sequence). CDR3: CSARDNQGLEEQYF. For the CDR3, the DNA is TGCAGTGCTAGAGATAATCAGGGACTGGAAGAGCAGTACTTC.

This chain uses TRBV4-2 with TRBJ2-3, with TRBD2 identical over 10 bases. This CDR3 comprises 15 residues. The J segment lost 9 bases and the V segment lost 0 bases, leaving 6 bases of the junction unmatched. The germline CDR1 and CDR2 sequences are LGHNA and YNFKEQ. CDR3: CASSQETSGGATQYF. As DNA, the CDR3 is TGTGCCAGCAGCCAAGAAACGAGCGGGGGGGCGACGCAGTATTTT.

In its sample, this clonotype was seen a few times. The chain has TRBV7-2 and TRBJ1-2; D not resolved. This CDR3 contains 14 residues. Germline CDR1 and CDR2: SGHTA and FQGNSA. V gave up 5 bases and J gave up 2 bases, with 12 bases separating them. This chain's CDR3 is CASSPRVGNYGYTF. DNA for the CDR3: TGTGCCAGCAGCCCCCGAGTGGGGAACTATGGCTACACCTTC.

The genes are TRBV5-1 and TRBJ1-1; 10 bases agree with TRBD1. Germline CDR1 and CDR2: SGHRS and YFSETQ. The trim removed 1 base at V and 5 bases at J, leaving 5 bases unmatched. CDR3 length equals 15 residues. The CDR3 spells CASSLLGTGVTEAFF. In nucleotides, the CDR3 is TGCGCCAGCAGCTTGTTAGGGACAGGGGTGACTGAAGCTTTCTTT.

In its sample, this clonotype was seen many times. The chain recombines TRBV12-3 or TRBV12-4 with TRBJ1-2; D uncertain. V was shortened by 1 base and J by 7 bases, with 7 bases between the two germline ends. This CDR3 has 12 amino acids. The CDR3 spells CASSLGPSGYTF. CDR3 nucleotides: TGTGCCAGCAGTTTAGGACCGAGTGGCTACACCTTC.

CDR3 sequence (DNA): TGTGCCAGCAGCTTACAAGTCTTCCCCTACGAGCAGTACTTC. This sequence encodes CASSLQVFPYEQYF. The chain couples TRBV7-9 to TRBJ2-7, with no clear D. Germline-derived CDR1 and CDR2 are SEHNR and FQNEAQ (reference sequence). CDR3 length: 14 residues. The ends were cut back, 2 bases at V and 2 bases at J, with 10 bases in the middle.

This sequence joins TRBV3-1 and TRBJ1-1; the D gene is possibly TRBD1 (6 bases). V lost 7 bases and J lost 1, with 16 bases in between. The CDR3 extends over 15 amino acids. Germline CDR1 and CDR2: LGHDT and YNNKEL (reference sequence). CDR3 residues: CASNAGGAGNTEAFF. The CDR3 nucleotides read TGTGCCAGCAACGCTGGGGGGGCAGGGAACACTGAAGCTTTCTTT.

V and J are TRBV20-1 and TRBJ1-1, with 8 bases fitting TRBD1. The germline V gene encodes CDR1 DFQATT and CDR2 SNEGSKA (reference sequence). The CDR3 is made up of 12 amino acids. V trimming: 6 bases; J trimming: 13 bases; junction bases outside the gene matches: 13. The DNA of the CDR3 is TGCAGTGCCTTTGGACAGGGTCATAAGGGTTTCTTT. This encodes CSAFGQGHKGFF.

Only a few counts were recorded for this clonotype. The chain combines TRBV6-5 with TRBJ2-5, with D possibly being TRBD1 or TRBD2 (5 bases each). The V end lost 8 bases, the J end lost 1 base, and 17 bases lay between the germline ends. This CDR3 is built from 15 residues. Germline V gives CDR1 MNHEY, CDR2 SVGAGI. Here the CDR3 reads CASSPSGDPQETQYF. CDR3 sequence (DNA): TGTGCCAGCTCACCTTCCGGGGACCCCCAAGAGACCCAGTACTTC.

This clonotype came up a few times. The chain uses TRBV7-3 and TRBJ1-1; tentatively, D is TRBD1 (5 bases). The V and J ends lost 5 bases and 6 bases respectively, with 13 bases between them. The CDR3 has 13 amino acids. CDR1 is SGHTA, CDR2 FQGTGA, per germline. The CDR3 is CASSPPDNPEAFF. The CDR3 nucleotides are TGTGCCAGCAGCCCCCCGGACAACCCTGAAGCTTTCTTT. Supplemented by reference TRBV7-3 and TRBJ1-1, the full variable domain reads GAGVSQTPSNKVTEKGKYVELRCDPISGHTALYWYRQSLGQGPEFLIYFQGTGAADDSGLPNDRFFAVRPEGSVSTLKIQRTERGDSAVYLCASSPPDNPEAFFGQGTRLTVV.

The V gene is TRBV5-1, the J gene TRBJ2-2; TRBD1 is a possible D gene (5 bases). Germline CDR1 is SGHRS and CDR2 is YFSETQ. The CDR3 covers 13 residues. Trimming took off 5 bases at V and 5 bases at J, with 10 bases between the two ends. Written as DNA, the CDR3 is TGCGCCAGCAGGGGGCAGGAAACCGGGGAGCTGTTTTTT. It translates to CASRGQETGELFF. The full variable domain, with the rest looked up from reference TRBV5-1 and TRBJ2-2, is KAGVTQTPRYLIKTRGQQVTLSCSPISGHRSVSWYQQTPGQGLQFLFEYFSETQRNKGNFPGRFSGRQFSNSRSEMNVSTLELGDSALYLCASRGQETGELFFGEGSRLTVL.

J is TRBJ2-1 and V is TRBV5-1; 8 positions match TRBD2. CDR1 and CDR2 (germline): SGHRS, YFSETQ. Trimming cost V 4 bases and J 9 bases; bases outside gene matches: 9. The CDR3 covers 14 residues. Written as DNA, the CDR3 is TGCGCCAGCAGCCCGGGGGGGTATGTCGGTGAGCAGTTCTTC. Encoded protein: CASSPGGYVGEQFF. Using reference TRBV5-1 and TRBJ2-1 for the parts outside the CDR3, the full variable domain is KAGVTQTPRYLIKTRGQQVTLSCSPISGHRSVSWYQQTPGQGLQFLFEYFSETQRNKGNFPGRFSGRQFSNSRSEMNVSTLELGDSALYLCASSPGGYVGEQFFGPGTRLTVL.

This clonotype appeared a few times. The chain links TRBV7-2 to TRBJ2-5; D remains ambiguous. With the DNA end fitting TRBJ2-7 better, the J assignment may be wrong. The V gene's germline CDR1 is SGHTA and CDR2 FQGNSA. The CDR3 length is 14 residues. CDR3 bases: TGTGCCAGCAGCTTAGAGGACCGAGCCTACGAGCAGTACTTC. Translated: CASSLEDRAYEQYF.

The CDR3 coding sequence is TGTGCCAGCAGTTCGTCCAGGGAGGGTGAATGGTACGAGCAGTACTTC. Protein product: CASSSSREGEWYEQYF. This sequence joins TRBV28 and TRBJ2-7; 7 bases align to TRBD2. The CDR3 sequence is 16 residues long. With V trimmed by 4 bases and J by 4 bases, 13 bases remained unmatched. Germline-derived CDR1 and CDR2 are MDHEN and SYDVKM.

The V call is TRBV3-1, the J call TRBJ2-1; unclear D gene. V was pared by 1 base and J by 6 bases, with 7 bases between. The CDR3 is 13 residues long. Germline CDR1 reads LGHDT; CDR2 reads YNNKEL (reference sequence). CDR3 bases: TGTGCCAGCAGCCAAGGCTGGAGCAATGAGCAGTTCTTC. Encoded protein: CASSQGWSNEQFF.

This clonotype has just a few counts. CDR3: CSAVESWTEAFF. The DNA of the CDR3 is TGCAGTGCTGTCGAGAGTTGGACTGAAGCTTTCTTT. The chain joins TRBV20-1 to TRBJ1-1; no firm D call. The CDR3 contains 12 residues. Between the trimmed V and J ends, which lost 5 bases and 5 bases, there was a span of 12 bases. Germline V gene data show CDR1 as DFQATT and CDR2 as SNEGSKA (reference sequence).

The rearrangement joins TRBV7-9 to TRBJ1-5, with 7 bases fitting TRBD1. J lost 4 bases, V lost 5 bases, and 8 bases had no gene match. Germline V gene sequence: CDR1 SEHNR, CDR2 FQNEAQ (reference sequence). This CDR3 spans 15 amino acids. In DNA, the CDR3 is TGTGCCAGCAGCCCAGGGGGACAGTTAAATCAGCCCCAGCATTTT. It codes for CASSPGGQLNQPQHF.

This clonotype was recorded a few times. The J gene is TRBJ2-7, the V gene TRBV7-9; TRBD2 agrees at 8 bases. Trimming cost V 5 bases and J 0 bases; bases outside gene matches: 9. Germline V CDR1 and CDR2: SEHNR, FQNEAQ (reference sequence). CDR3 length: 16 residues. The CDR3 DNA sequence: TGTGCCAGCAGCCCTGGGATAGCGGGGAGCTCCTACGAGCAGTACTTC. Its translation is CASSPGIAGSSYEQYF.

Ten or more counts support this clonotype. The chain links TRBV19 to TRBJ2-1; D is perhaps TRBD2 (6 bases). This CDR3 has 16 amino acids. From germline, CDR1 is LNHDA and CDR2 SQIVND (reference sequence). Trimming cost V 2 bases and J 0 bases, with 11 bases left between them. The CDR3 loop is CASSIPLGGSYNEQFF. The DNA of the CDR3 is TGTGCCAGTAGTATACCTCTGGGGGGCTCCTACAATGAGCAGTTCTTC.

This chain connects TRBV4-3 to TRBJ2-2, with 8 bases identical to TRBD1. V lost 6 bases to trimming and J lost 4 bases; unmatched junction nucleotides: 10. The germline gives CDR1 LGHNA, CDR2 YSLEER. The CDR3 is made up of 16 amino acids. DNA of the CDR3: TGCGCCAGCAGACCTCAGGGGGCGCAGGGCACCGGGGAGCTGTTTTTT. As protein: CASRPQGAQGTGELFF.

The V call is TRBV4-1, the J call TRBJ2-5; tentative D call: TRBD2 (5 bases). This CDR3 comprises 16 residues. V lost 4 bases and J 2 bases, leaving 17 bases between the germline ends. Germline V gives CDR1 MGHRA, CDR2 YSYEKL. The CDR3 DNA is TGCGCCAGCAGCCCCGCGGGCGGACTGCTACAAGAGACCCAGTACTTC. Its protein is CASSPAGGLLQETQYF.

This clonotype was counted between two and nine times. V and J are TRBV6-5 and TRBJ2-7, with 7 bases identical to TRBD1. Germline assignment: CDR1 MNHEY and CDR2 SVGAGI. The junction had 5 bases not matched to a gene; V was cut back by 0 bases and J by 6 bases. CDR3 length: 14 amino acids. This chain's CDR3 is CASSYSRQGTEQYF. The CDR3 DNA follows: TGTGCCAGCAGTTACTCGAGACAGGGCACCGAGCAGTACTTC.

The chain links TRBV3-1 to TRBJ1-4; possible D gene TRBD1, 6 bases. The CDR3 is 15 residues long. Trimming stripped 1 base from V and 3 bases from J, with 9 bases between. Germline-derived CDR1 and CDR2 are LGHDT and YNNKEL (reference sequence). This CDR3 reads CASSQATGSNEKLFF. CDR3 nucleotide sequence: TGTGCCAGCAGCCAAGCGACAGGATCTAATGAAAAACTGTTTTTT.

This chain connects TRBV5-1 to TRBJ2-5, with 9 bases identical to TRBD2. The CDR3 totals 21 residues. Losses at the gene ends were 1 base for V and 5 bases for J; bases not matched to a gene: 24. Germline assignment: CDR1 SGHRS and CDR2 YFSETQ. In nucleotides, the CDR3 is TGCGCCAGCAGCTTGAAACCCCTAGGCCTAGCGGGGAACCGAAATGGGGAGACCCAGTACTTC. It encodes CASSLKPLGLAGNRNGETQYF.